What follows are 19 T cell receptor beta chains derived from one specimen sequenced in a study of OX40 agonist ivuxolimab in advanced cancers. The method was the immunoSEQ multiplex PCR assay. Held by TCRdb, this immuneACCESS table contains in-frame sequences only and omits some clones. Under half of the omission traces to an unresolved V gene where checked; the cause of the rest is unknown. This sample comprises 98,000 or so clones, around 90% of them detected only once. About 2.4% of the sample belongs to the ten largest clones. This sample comprised CD4+ or CD8+ T cells sorted from blood, obtained in a trial of the OX40 agonist ivuxolimab. These receptors were taken from an adult with an advanced solid tumor such as melanoma, head and neck, liver or kidney cancer.

This chain joins TRBV11-2 and TRBJ2-4, with D perhaps assigned TRBD1 or TRBD2 (6 bases each). Trimming took off 1 base at V and 6 bases at J, with 10 bases between the two ends. The CDR3 length is 14 residues. Germline V gene sequence: CDR1 SGHAT, CDR2 FQNNGV. CDR3 amino acids: CASSLAGEANIQYF. The CDR3 DNA follows: TGTGCCAGCAGCTTAGCAGGGGAGGCAAACATTCAGTACTTC.

For the CDR3, the DNA is TGCGCCAGCAGCTTACAGGGGCCGGGACTAGGGGGCGAGCAGTTCTTC. Translating it yields CASSLQGPGLGGEQFF. The chain links TRBV5-1 to TRBJ2-1, with a possible D match to TRBD2 (8 bases). CDR3 length: 16 amino acids. Germline V gives CDR1 SGHRS, CDR2 YFSETQ. Trimming took 2 bases from V and 10 from J, leaving 22 bases between them. Based on the CDR3 plus reference TRBV5-1 and TRBJ2-1, the full variable domain is KAGVTQTPRYLIKTRGQQVTLSCSPISGHRSVSWYQQTPGQGLQFLFEYFSETQRNKGNFPGRFSGRQFSNSRSEMNVSTLELGDSALYLCASSLQGPGLGGEQFFGPGTRLTVL.

The chain joins TRBV18 to TRBJ2-2; D is unclear. V was cut by 2 bases and J by 1 base, with 11 bases left in between. The CDR3 totals 16 residues. The germline V gene encodes CDR1 KGHSH and CDR2 LQKENI. CDR3 nucleotides: TGTGCCAGCTCACCATTAGAACTGAAGAACACCGGGGAGCTGTTTTTT. Translating gives CASSPLELKNTGELFF.

The V gene is TRBV7-2, the J gene TRBJ2-2, with D possibly matching TRBD2 (5 bases). Germline V gives CDR1 SGHTA, CDR2 FQGNSA. V shed 2 bases and J shed 4 bases, with 5 bases lying between them. The CDR3 is 13 residues long. The CDR3 nucleotides are TGTGCCAGCAGCTTAACTAGCACCGGGGAGCTGTTTTTT. It is translated as CASSLTSTGELFF.

V is TRBV28 and J is TRBJ1-3; no clear D. V lost 2 bases and J 0 bases, leaving 8 bases between the germline ends. The CDR3 runs to 15 residues. The germline V gene encodes CDR1 MDHEN and CDR2 SYDVKM. The CDR3 protein is CASSLGRHSGNTIYF. The CDR3 DNA sequence: TGTGCCAGCAGTTTAGGACGGCACTCTGGAAACACCATATATTTT.

The chain links TRBV28 to TRBJ1-5; no reliable D call. CDR1 and CDR2 (germline): MDHEN, SYDVKM. Trimming took 7 bases from V and 9 from J, leaving 16 bases between them. The CDR3 extends over 13 amino acids. The CDR3 DNA reads as TGTGCCAGCACCTCCCGGCGGTATCGGCCCCAGCATTTT. The encoded protein is CASTSRRYRPQHF.

This clone showed up just a few times. The chain recombines TRBV19 with TRBJ1-5; D is possibly TRBD1 (5 bases). Germline CDR1 is LNHDA and CDR2 is SQIVND (reference sequence). CDR3 size: 14 residues. The V and J ends lost 9 bases and 2 bases respectively, with 14 bases between them. The CDR3 nucleotides are TGTGCCAGCTCGGGGCCGGGAGGCAATCAGCCCCAGCATTTT. As protein: CASSGPGGNQPQHF.

The gene calls are TRBV5-1 and TRBJ1-1, with TRBD1 matching over 8 bases. Germline V CDR1 and CDR2: SGHRS, YFSETQ. The CDR3 loop spans 16 amino acids. Trimming at V came to 2 bases and at J to 4 bases, leaving 10 bases not matched to a gene. CDR3 residues: CASSLGPIGQGTEAFF. The CDR3 region has the DNA TGCGCCAGCAGCTTAGGGCCGATAGGACAGGGCACTGAAGCTTTCTTT.

This sequence joins TRBV29-1 and TRBJ2-1, with TRBD1 as a possible D gene (6 bases). The ends were cut back, 3 bases at V and 3 bases at J, with 12 bases in the middle. Germline loops: CDR1 SQVTM, CDR2 ANQGSEA. The CDR3 has 14 residues. The CDR3 is CSVDGRGLYNEQFF. The CDR3 DNA reads TGCAGCGTTGATGGCAGGGGTCTCTACAATGAGCAGTTCTTC.

This clone was counted a few times. V gene TRBV28 combines with J gene TRBJ2-3; no clear D. Trimming left V 6 bases short and J 2 bases short, with 12 bases between. This CDR3 spans 14 amino acids. Germline V gives CDR1 MDHEN, CDR2 SYDVKM. DNA for the CDR3: TGTGCCAGCAGCGCCGCTATACTCACAGATACGCAGTATTTT. Translation gives CASSAAILTDTQYF.

The chain couples TRBV9 to TRBJ1-4; no clear D. V was pared by 0 bases and J by 5 bases, with 8 bases between. The CDR3 runs to 14 residues. Germline values: CDR1 SGDLS, CDR2 YYNGEE. The CDR3 spells CASSVGDGNEKLFF. For the CDR3, the DNA is TGTGCCAGCAGCGTAGGAGACGGAAATGAAAAACTGTTTTTT.

This sequence joins TRBV11-2 and TRBJ1-2, with D tentatively TRBD1 (6 bases). The CDR3 is made up of 17 amino acids. The ends were cut back, 5 bases at V and 3 bases at J, with 22 bases in the middle. Germline loops: CDR1 SGHAT, CDR2 FQNNGV. Here the CDR3 DNA reads TGTGCCAGCAGCCACCAGGGGCAGCCTGGCGGGGACTATGGCTACACCTTC. Translating gives CASSHQGQPGGDYGYTF.

The chain links TRBV5-1 to TRBJ2-6, with D uncertain. V was shortened by 4 bases and J by 4 bases, with 12 bases between the two germline ends. This CDR3 spans 15 amino acids. The germline V gene has CDR1 SGHRS and CDR2 YFSETQ. The CDR3 nucleotides read TGCGCCAGCAGCACGGAACTCTCCGGGGCCAACGTCCTGACTTTC. Its translation is CASSTELSGANVLTF. The full variable domain, with the rest looked up from reference TRBV5-1 and TRBJ2-6, is KAGVTQTPRYLIKTRGQQVTLSCSPISGHRSVSWYQQTPGQGLQFLFEYFSETQRNKGNFPGRFSGRQFSNSRSEMNVSTLELGDSALYLCASSTELSGANVLTFGAGSRLTVL.

The rearrangement links TRBV5-6 to TRBJ1-1; D gene uncertain. CDR3 length equals 16 residues. Germline V gives CDR1 SGHDT, CDR2 YYEEEE. V was clipped by 5 bases and J by 0 bases, with 17 bases between them. CDR3 in DNA: TGTGCCAGCAGGCTGGGTGGTGGAATCCTGAACACTGAAGCTTTCTTT. Protein product: CASRLGGGILNTEAFF.

This clone was seen once. This chain joins TRBV9 and TRBJ2-2; perhaps TRBD2 as D (6 bases). V was clipped by 4 bases and J by 1 base, with 11 bases between them. This CDR3 is 15 amino acids long. Germline V gene sequence: CDR1 SGDLS, CDR2 YYNGEE. CDR3 residues: CASSSWGENTGELFF. CDR3 coding DNA: TGTGCCAGCAGCTCATGGGGGGAGAACACCGGGGAGCTGTTTTTT.

This clone has just a few counts. A read error may produce the germline difference seen at one junction end. Other nucleotide sequences in the sample specify the same CDR3. The chain couples TRBV7-7 to TRBJ2-5, with D perhaps TRBD2 (6 bases). The CDR3 sequence is 14 residues long. Germline values: CDR1 SSHAT, CDR2 FNYEAQ (reference sequence). In nucleotides, the CDR3 is TGTGCTAGCAGCTTAGGAGGGGCAGGGGAGACCCAGTACTTC. It yields the protein CASSLGGAGETQYF.

This rearrangement joins TRBV6-6 to TRBJ1-3, with TRBD1 identical over 8 bases. The germline gives CDR1 MNHNY, CDR2 SVGAGI (reference sequence). V trimming: 5 bases; J trimming: 6 bases; junction bases outside the gene matches: 6. The CDR3 covers 14 residues. The CDR3 DNA reads TGTGCCAGCAGTCTGGGACAGGTGTCAAACACCATATATTTT. It is translated as CASSLGQVSNTIYF.

V usage is TRBV7-2 and J usage is TRBJ2-5, with TRBD2 matching over 10 bases. The V segment lost 6 bases and the J segment 5 bases; nucleotides outside the gene matches: 3. Germline V gene lookup returns CDR1 SGHTA and CDR2 FQGNSA. The CDR3 totals 13 residues. CDR3 sequence (DNA): TGTGCCAGCAGTAGCGGGGGGTGGGAGACCCAGTACTTC. Encoded protein: CASSSGGWETQYF.

The CDR3 here is CASGPLGAKNIQYF. Written as DNA, the CDR3 is TGTGCCAGCGGACCCCTCGGGGCCAAAAACATTCAGTACTTC. The rearrangement joins TRBV6-1 to TRBJ2-4; D not resolved. This CDR3 comprises 14 residues. V lost 8 bases and J 1 base, leaving 12 bases between the germline ends. The germline gives CDR1 MNHNS, CDR2 SASEGT.